This paragraph reports one TCR beta chain. Its antigen is unidentified. Participating donors were healthy, HIV-negative adults free of recent acute infections or vaccinations. The source of the sample is a study of shared clonotypes between healthy human individuals. Study-wide points: What naive subsets generally showed was a larger estimated richness than memory subsets showed. Sequencing depth was expected to influence donor clonotype sharing.

The CDR3 totals 14 residues. The V and J ends lost 6 bases and 6 bases respectively, with 15 bases between them. CDR1 is KGHSH, CDR2 LQKENI, per germline. The method was immunoSEQ multiplex PCR; TCRdb's version includes in-frame clones alone and lacks a portion of them. The sample consists of roughly 1,500,000 clones, approximately 98.5% of them appearing once. Sequences were obtained from naive CD4+ T cells sorted from blood. Subset noted: CD45RA+ positively selected. The clonotype was recovered from a man aged 25 to 45 in good health. This chain uses TRBV18 with TRBJ2-1, with unresolved D. The chain's CDR3 is CASSLFDAANEQFF. The DNA of the CDR3 is TGTGCCAGCTCCCTTTTCGACGCCGCCAATGAGCAGTTCTTC.